Listed below are T cell receptor beta chains from one sample, sequenced in a study of control samples from healthy donors and cancer patients. The data were produced by immunoSEQ multiplex PCR, yet TCRdb's version contains in-frame clones alone and is incomplete. The sample lists about 85,000 clones; roughly nine tenths were seen once. Sequenced: blood. These receptors originate from a woman aged 55-75 years in good health. CDR3s include the opening cysteine and the closing phenylalanine or tryptophan. D genes are given only for firm matches. Only some rows state a clone size, as once, few, many or a class for expanded clones.

D	J	size	V	DNA	CDR3
-	TRBJ2-2	-	TRBV7-9	TGTGCCAGCAGCCCGAACACCGGGGAGCTGTTTTTT	CASSPNTGELFF
TRBD1	TRBJ1-4	-	TRBV10-3	TGTGCCATCAGTCGAGGGACAGGGGGCAGGGTTGAAAAACTGTTTTTT	CAISRGTGGRVEKLFF
TRBD1	TRBJ2-7	many	TRBV27	TGTGCCAGCAGTTTAGTCGGGACAGGGCTCTACGAGCAGTACTTC	CASSLVGTGLYEQYF
TRBD1	TRBJ1-4	-	TRBV19	TGTGCCAGTAGTCCGGGACAGGGAAGGGAAAAACTGTTTTTT	CASSPGQGREKLFF
-	TRBJ1-2	-	TRBV19	TGTGCCAGTCACCAATGGGGTTATGGCTACACCTTC	CASHQWGYGYTF
TRBD1	TRBJ1-2	few	TRBV12-5	TGTGCTAGTGGTTTGGTACTGGGACAGGGCGGTGGCTACACCTTC	CASGLVLGQGGGYTF
-	TRBJ1-2	-	TRBV13	TGTGCCAGCAGCTTAAAGTCCAGCCCAGAGAACTATGGCTACACCTTC	CASSLKSSPENYGYTF
TRBD2	TRBJ2-3	-	TRBV4-2	TGTGCCAGCAGCCAAGAAGGACTAGCGGGCACAGATACGCAGTATTTT	CASSQEGLAGTDTQYF
TRBD2	TRBJ2-7	-	TRBV11-2	TGTGCCAGCAGCTCTATAGCGGGAGGGACCTACGAGCAGTACTTC	CASSSIAGGTYEQYF
-	TRBJ2-7	-	TRBV5-1	TGCGCCAGCAGCTTGGTTGCTAACTACGAGCAGTACTTC	CASSLVANYEQYF
-	TRBJ1-2	few	TRBV11-2	TGTGCCAGCAGCGCCCCCGGAGGCCTAGCTAACTATGGCTACACCTTC	CASSAPGGLANYGYTF
-	TRBJ2-7	-	TRBV10-3	TGTGCCATCAGTGAGACAGGCGGCGGGGAGCAGTACTTC	CAISETGGGEQYF
-	TRBJ1-5	-	TRBV5-1	TGCGCCAGCACCACCCCTGCCACAGTTAGTAATCAGCCCCAGCATTTT	CASTTPATVSNQPQHF
-	TRBJ1-5	-	TRBV7-2	TGTGCCAGCAGCTTAATGGAGGGTAGCAATCAGCCCCAGCATTTT	CASSLMEGSNQPQHF
-	TRBJ1-2	-	TRBV28	TGTGCCAGCAGTTTATTCACAGGAACTCCTAACTATGGCTACACCTTC	CASSLFTGTPNYGYTF
-	TRBJ1-2	-	TRBV3-1/TRBV3-2	TGTGCCAGCAGCCAGCAGTGGGGTGGGGGCTACACCTTC	CASSQQWGGGYTF
TRBD2	TRBJ2-5	few	TRBV6-5	TGTGCCAGCAGTAGGACTAGTTCAGAGACCCAGTACTTC	CASSRTSSETQYF
TRBD1	TRBJ2-5	-	TRBV2	TGTGCCAGCAGGGCTACAGGGGGCGCGGGAGAGACCCAGTACTTC	CASRATGGAGETQYF
TRBD1	TRBJ1-6	-	TRBV2	TGTGCCAGCAGTGAAATGGGACAGGGCCCTTCACCCCTCCACTTT	CASSEMGQGPSPLHF
TRBD2	TRBJ2-3	-	TRBV30	TGTGCCTGGAGTGTACAAGCGGGGGACACAGATACGCAGTATTTT	CAWSVQAGDTDTQYF
TRBD2	TRBJ2-1	-	TRBV18	TGTGCCAGCGGCGGACTAGCGGGAGCAACGGGTTCCTACAATGAGCAGTTCTTC	CASGGLAGATGSYNEQFF
-	TRBJ1-1	-	TRBV18	TGTGCCAGCTCACCACCGAACAGGGCGAACACTGAAGCTTTCTTT	CASSPPNRANTEAFF
-	TRBJ2-1	-	TRBV3-1/TRBV3-2	TGTGCCAGCAGCCAAGTAGGGAGCTCCTACAATGAGCAGTTCTTC	CASSQVGSSYNEQFF
TRBD2	TRBJ2-3	once	TRBV5-4	TGTGCCAGCAGCTTGGGCGGGGGGAGCACAGATACGCAGTATTTT	CASSLGGGSTDTQYF
-	TRBJ2-7	-	TRBV9	TGTGCCAGCAGCGTAGACAACAGCAGAACCTACGGGCAGTACTTC	CASSVDNSRTYGQYF
-	TRBJ1-5	-	TRBV21-1	TGTGCCAGCAGCACCAGGAGTTTGCAGCCCCAGCATTTT	CASSTRSLQPQHF
TRBD1	TRBJ1-2	once	TRBV28	TGTGCCAGCAGTTCCGCCGGGACAGGATATGGCTACACCTTC	CASSSAGTGYGYTF
TRBD1	TRBJ2-2	-	TRBV27	TGTGCCAGCAGTGAAACAGGGGGCCCTTACACCGGGGAGCTGTTTTTT	CASSETGGPYTGELFF
TRBD1	TRBJ2-2	-	TRBV7-2	TGTGCCAGCAGCACACGACAGGGATACACCGGGGAGCTGTTTTTT	CASSTRQGYTGELFF
-	TRBJ2-7	-	TRBV7-2	TGTGCCAGCAGCTTCTTGGCGGGATTATCCTCCTACGAGCAGTACTTC	CASSFLAGLSSYEQYF
TRBD1	TRBJ2-6	-	TRBV7-8	TGTGCCAGCAGCTTAGTCCTGGGACAGGGTTCTTCTGGGGCCAACGTCCTGACTTTC	CASSLVLGQGSSGANVLTF
TRBD2	TRBJ2-2	-	TRBV4-2	TGTGCCAGCAGCCAAGGAAGCGGGAGAAATGCCGGGGAGCTGTTTTTT	CASSQGSGRNAGELFF
-	TRBJ1-1	-	TRBV6-5	TGTGCCAGCAGTTACTCTACCATCACTGAAGCTTTCTTT	CASSYSTITEAFF
-	TRBJ1-5	-	TRBV19	TGTGCCAGGTGGGACCTGGCAGGGAGTGTGAGCAATCAGCCCCAGCATTTT	CARWDLAGSVSNQPQHF
-	TRBJ1-1	-	TRBV7-8	TGTGCCAGCAGCTTAGTGAGACACACTGAAGCTTTCTTT	CASSLVRHTEAFF
-	TRBJ2-3	once	TRBV29-1	TGCAGCGTTGAAGTCATGGTCAGCACAGATACGCAGTATTTT	CSVEVMVSTDTQYF
-	TRBJ1-6	few	TRBV27	TGTGCCAGCAGTATTTACCTCGACAGTAACAATTCACCCCTCCACTTT	CASSIYLDSNNSPLHF
-	TRBJ2-5	-	TRBV2	TGTGCCAGCAAGGCATGGCGTCCACAGGGTAGGACCTTACAAGAGACCCAGTACTTC	CASKAWRPQGRTLQETQYF
-	TRBJ2-1	few	TRBV5-5	TGTGCCAGCAGCTTTCCAGTAAAGGGGTCCAATGAGCAGTTCTTC	CASSFPVKGSNEQFF
-	TRBJ2-2	few	TRBV6-6	TGTGCCAGCAGCGGGGACAACACCGGGGAGCTGTTTTTT	CASSGDNTGELFF
TRBD2	TRBJ2-1	-	TRBV9	TGTGCCAGCAGCGGAACGGGACTAGCGGGATCTGAGCAGTTCTTC	CASSGTGLAGSEQFF
TRBD2	TRBJ2-2	-	TRBV14	TGTGCCAGCAGCCGCCGACTAGCTGCCGGGGAGCTGTTTTTT	CASSRRLAAGELFF
TRBD2	TRBJ2-7	-	TRBV18	TGTGCCAGCTCACCCGGGACTAGCGGGACTCTCAGGGGCTACGAGCAGTACTTC	CASSPGTSGTLRGYEQYF
-	TRBJ2-7	-	TRBV10-3	TGTGCCATCGGCGACAGCCCTACCTACGAGCAGTACTTC	CAIGDSPTYEQYF
-	TRBJ1-1	-	TRBV27	TGTGCCAGCAAGGCGGGGCAGGGAAACACTGAAGCTTTCTTT	CASKAGQGNTEAFF
TRBD2	TRBJ2-1	-	TRBV5-1	TGCGCCAGCAGCTCAGGACTAGCGGGGGTTTCGGGCTACAATGAGCAGTTCTTC	CASSSGLAGVSGYNEQFF
-	TRBJ2-7	-	TRBV5-4	TGTGCCAGCAGCCCCTACTACCTCTCCTACGAGCAGTACTTC	CASSPYYLSYEQYF
TRBD2	TRBJ2-1	-	TRBV7-2	TGTGCCAGCAGCTCGGTGCCGGGAGGATACAATGAGCAGTTCTTC	CASSSVPGGYNEQFF
-	TRBJ1-2	-	TRBV3-1/TRBV3-2	TGTGCCAGCAGCCTCAGTGCGCCCCCTCAAAGTGGCTACACCTTC	CASSLSAPPQSGYTF
TRBD2	TRBJ2-7	-	TRBV6-6	TGTGCCAGCAGGTACGGACTAGCGCACTCCTACGAGCAGTACTTC	CASRYGLAHSYEQYF
TRBD2	TRBJ2-3	-	TRBV4-2	TGTGCCAGCAGCCAAGATGTAGCGGGGGGTGCAGATACGCAGTATTTT	CASSQDVAGGADTQYF
TRBD2	TRBJ2-1	once	TRBV5-1	TGCGCCAGCAGCCGGACTAGCGGGGACGATAAGCAGTTCTTC	CASSRTSGDDKQFF
TRBD1	TRBJ1-5	-	TRBV24-1	TGTGCCACCAGTGATTCGATGGGGACAGGCCCATGGCCCCAGCATTTT	CATSDSMGTGPWPQHF
-	TRBJ2-3	-	TRBV4-3	TGCGTCAGCAGCCAAGACGAGGCGGGGAAAGATACGCAGTATTTT	CVSSQDEAGKDTQYF
TRBD2	TRBJ2-5	-	TRBV5-1	TGCGCCAGCAGCAACGGAGGTAGCGGGATCCAAGAGACCCAGTACTTC	CASSNGGSGIQETQYF
-	TRBJ1-5	-	TRBV6-5	TGTGCCAGCAGTTACTCCGGGATCAGCAATCAGCCCCAGCATTTT	CASSYSGISNQPQHF
TRBD2	TRBJ2-7	-	TRBV2	TGTGCCTGGGGGGGGGTCTCGGTCTACGAGCAGTACTTC	CAWGGVSVYEQYF